Listed below are T cell receptor beta chains from one sample, sequenced in a study of cytomegalovirus exposure and HLA in healthy donors. The method was immunoSEQ multiplex PCR; TCRdb's version includes in-frame clones alone and lacks a portion of them. This sample yields roughly 350,000 clones, of which roughly 88% are seen a single time; over 0.8% belongs to the top ten. The source material was PBMCs. The receptor set was obtained from a woman aged 18-29 years in good health and CMV-seronegative. The CDR3 runs from the conserved cysteine through the conserved F or W. Fields, in order: D gene, CDR3 length, V gene, clone size, J gene, CDR3 protein, CDR3 DNA. The D gene is left open where the match is weak. The listing skips clone size in some rows; elsewhere it reads once, few, many or a size class.

d_call: TRBD1; cdr3_length: 15; v_call: TRBV5-1; clone_size: NA; j_call: TRBJ2-1; cdr3_aa: CASSLGTGYYNEQFF; cdr3_nt: TGCGCCAGCAGCTTGGGGACAGGGTACTACAATGAGCAGTTCTTC
d_call: NA; cdr3_length: 14; v_call: TRBV2; clone_size: NA; j_call: TRBJ1-2; cdr3_aa: CASSQDSYSYGYTF; cdr3_nt: TGTGCCAGCAGTCAGGACAGCTATAGCTATGGCTACACCTTC
d_call: NA; cdr3_length: 17; v_call: TRBV18; clone_size: NA; j_call: TRBJ2-1; cdr3_aa: CASSPHDQGHSYNEQFF; cdr3_nt: TGTGCCAGCTCACCACATGACCAGGGGCATTCCTACAATGAGCAGTTCTTC
d_call: NA; cdr3_length: 13; v_call: TRBV5-1; clone_size: NA; j_call: TRBJ2-7; cdr3_aa: CASSYPDSYEQYF; cdr3_nt: TGCGCCAGCAGCTACCCAGACTCCTACGAGCAGTACTTC
d_call: NA; cdr3_length: 14; v_call: TRBV12-1; clone_size: NA; j_call: TRBJ2-5; cdr3_aa: CASGPQGPVGTQYF; cdr3_nt: TGTGCCAGCGGCCCACAGGGGCCAGTTGGGACCCAGTACTTC
d_call: NA; cdr3_length: 13; v_call: TRBV21-1; clone_size: NA; j_call: TRBJ1-5; cdr3_aa: CASDRGVNQPQHF; cdr3_nt: TGTGCCAGCGACAGGGGAGTCAATCAGCCCCAGCATTTT
d_call: TRBD2; cdr3_length: 17; v_call: TRBV5-6; clone_size: NA; j_call: TRBJ2-1; cdr3_aa: CASSLRRLADEWSEQFF; cdr3_nt: TGTGCCAGCAGCCTGAGGAGGCTAGCGGACGAGTGGAGTGAGCAGTTCTTC
d_call: NA; cdr3_length: 13; v_call: TRBV27; clone_size: once; j_call: TRBJ1-5; cdr3_aa: CASSVQGNQPQHF; cdr3_nt: TGTGCCAGCAGTGTCCAGGGGAATCAGCCCCAGCATTTT
d_call: TRBD2; cdr3_length: 18; v_call: TRBV11-1; clone_size: NA; j_call: TRBJ2-3; cdr3_aa: CASSLAQGAGEGTDTQYF; cdr3_nt: TGTGCCAGCAGCTTAGCGCAGGGAGCGGGAGAGGGGACAGATACGCAGTATTTT
d_call: TRBD1; cdr3_length: 13; v_call: TRBV5-1; clone_size: NA; j_call: TRBJ2-7; cdr3_aa: CASGKGATREQYF; cdr3_nt: TGCGCCAGCGGAAAGGGGGCGACAAGAGAGCAGTACTTC
d_call: NA; cdr3_length: 13; v_call: TRBV6-5; clone_size: NA; j_call: TRBJ1-4; cdr3_aa: CASMETTNEKLFF; cdr3_nt: TGTGCCAGCATGGAGACAACTAATGAAAAACTGTTTTTT
d_call: NA; cdr3_length: 14; v_call: TRBV9; clone_size: once; j_call: TRBJ2-7; cdr3_aa: CASSVTGYTYEQYF; cdr3_nt: TGTGCCAGCAGCGTTACAGGGTATACCTACGAGCAGTACTTC
d_call: NA; cdr3_length: 11; v_call: TRBV6-6; clone_size: NA; j_call: TRBJ2-1; cdr3_aa: CASRWGHEQFF; cdr3_nt: TGTGCCAGCAGGTGGGGCCATGAGCAGTTCTTC
d_call: NA; cdr3_length: 14; v_call: TRBV7-2; clone_size: NA; j_call: TRBJ2-7; cdr3_aa: CASSRGGETYEQYF; cdr3_nt: TGTGCCAGCAGCCGCGGCGGCGAAACCTACGAGCAGTACTTC
d_call: TRBD2; cdr3_length: 15; v_call: TRBV5-1; clone_size: NA; j_call: TRBJ2-1; cdr3_aa: CASRAGTSIYNEQFF; cdr3_nt: TGCGCCAGCAGGGCCGGGACTAGCATCTACAATGAGCAGTTCTTC
d_call: NA; cdr3_length: 14; v_call: TRBV4-3; clone_size: NA; j_call: TRBJ2-7; cdr3_aa: CASSPGARWSEQYF; cdr3_nt: TGCGCCAGCAGCCCTGGGGCGCGATGGAGCGAGCAGTACTTC
d_call: NA; cdr3_length: 15; v_call: TRBV19; clone_size: NA; j_call: TRBJ1-2; cdr3_aa: CASSIGWQGHYGYTF; cdr3_nt: TGTGCCAGTAGTATAGGTTGGCAGGGGCACTATGGCTACACCTTC
d_call: NA; cdr3_length: 13; v_call: TRBV9; clone_size: NA; j_call: TRBJ1-1; cdr3_aa: CASSVDRDTEAFF; cdr3_nt: TGTGCCAGCAGCGTAGACAGAGACACTGAAGCTTTCTTT
d_call: NA; cdr3_length: 11; v_call: TRBV28; clone_size: NA; j_call: TRBJ2-1; cdr3_aa: CASSRYNEQFF; cdr3_nt: TGTGCCAGCAGTCGGTATAATGAGCAGTTCTTC